Below are 23 T cell receptor beta chains sequenced from a single sample in a study of T cells in narcolepsy. The table came from immunoSEQ multiplex PCR; TCRdb's copy has only in-frame clones and leaves some out. This sample has some 32,000 clones, with roughly 82% found just once. Material: CD45RA- memory CD4+ T cells from PBMCs. These receptor sequences come from a human donor with narcolepsy.

Concerning this clone itself: This specimen includes other DNA sequences encoding the same CDR3. The V and J genes are TRBV10-3 and TRBJ1-2; 7 nucleotides match TRBD1. V shed 6 bases and J 0 bases; nucleotides not matched to a gene: 7. The CDR3 is 15 amino acids. The germline V gene encodes CDR1 ENHRY and CDR2 SYGVKD. CDR3: CAIRTDRDANYGYTF. CDR3 sequence (DNA): TGTGCCATCAGAACCGACAGGGACGCTAACTATGGCTACACCTTC.

The rearrangement joins TRBV5-1 to TRBJ2-7; perhaps TRBD2 as D (5 bases). Trimming stripped 4 bases from V and 3 bases from J, with 17 bases between. The germline V gene has CDR1 SGHRS and CDR2 YFSETQ. This CDR3 comprises 15 residues. The CDR3 nucleotides are TGCGCCAGCAGCCCTGGGAGTCAGGCGAACTACGAGCAGTACTTC. This gives the protein CASSPGSQANYEQYF.

The chain links TRBV29-1 to TRBJ2-5, with 8 bases identical to TRBD2. V trimming: 7 bases; J trimming: 2 bases; junction bases outside the gene matches: 15. This CDR3 spans 16 amino acids. From germline, CDR1 is SQVTM and CDR2 ANQGSEA. The DNA for the CDR3 is TGCAGCGGGAAACGGGGGGGACGGAACATTCAAGAGACCCAGTACTTC. This sequence encodes CSGKRGGRNIQETQYF.

This chain connects TRBV7-8 to TRBJ1-2; TRBD1 matches at 9 bases. The CDR3 consists of 14 residues. Germline CDR1 reads SGHVS; CDR2 reads FQNEAQ. V lost 1 base and J lost 3; bases outside the gene matches: 0. The CDR3 DNA reads as TGTGCCAGCAGCTTAGGGACAGGGGACTATGGCTACACCTTC. Its protein is CASSLGTGDYGYTF. Based on the CDR3 plus reference TRBV7-8 and TRBJ1-2, the full variable domain is GAGVSQSPRYKVAKRGQDVALRCDPISGHVSLFWYQQALGQGPEFLTYFQNEAQLDKSGLPSDRFFAERPEGSVSTLKIQRTQQEDSAVYLCASSLGTGDYGYTFGSGTRLTVV.

This rearrangement joins TRBV27 to TRBJ2-5; D is unclear. Per the germline V gene, CDR1 is MNHEY and CDR2 is SMNVEV (reference sequence). The CDR3 runs to 16 residues. V was shortened by 7 bases and J by 2 bases, with 20 bases between the two germline ends. CDR3 sequence reads: CASMIYSGAGQETQYF. CDR3 nucleotides: TGTGCCAGCATGATTTATTCGGGTGCAGGACAAGAGACCCAGTACTTC.

This clone was observed once. The chain recombines TRBV28 with TRBJ1-1; 11 positions agree with TRBD1. Trimming at V came to 5 bases and at J to 3 bases, leaving 5 bases not matched to a gene. The CDR3 consists of 15 residues. CDR1 and CDR2 (germline): MDHEN, SYDVKM. CDR3 nucleotides: TGTGCCAGCAGTGGTCCGGGACAGGGGGACACTGAAGCTTTCTTT. Encoded protein: CASSGPGQGDTEAFF.

J is TRBJ1-4 and V is TRBV7-9; D not resolved. The germline V gene encodes CDR1 SEHNR and CDR2 FQNEAQ (reference sequence). V lost 3 bases and J 2 bases, leaving 13 bases between the germline ends. This CDR3 is built from 16 residues. The CDR3 region has the DNA TGTGCCAGCAGCTTGGCCTCGGGTCCTACTAATGAAAAACTGTTTTTT. Its protein is CASSLASGPTNEKLFF.

V gene TRBV28 combines with J gene TRBJ1-5, with a possible D match to TRBD1 (5 bases). In germline, CDR1 is MDHEN, CDR2 SYDVKM. Trimming stripped 1 base from V and 4 bases from J, with 11 bases between. This CDR3 spans 15 amino acids. CDR3 nucleotide sequence: TGTGCCAGCAGTTTATTTTCAGGGTTTAATCAGCCCCAGCATTTT. Amino acid sequence: CASSLFSGFNQPQHF.

The chain has TRBV6-5 and TRBJ2-7; no firm D call. V was cut by 9 bases and J by 2 bases, with 11 bases left in between. The germline V gene has CDR1 MNHEY and CDR2 SVGAGI. The CDR3 spans 12 residues. As DNA, the CDR3 is TGTGCCAGTACCGCCGGTACCTACGAGCAGTACTTC. Residues: CASTAGTYEQYF.

The chain uses TRBV9 and TRBJ2-1; 7 positions match TRBD2. The CDR3 has 15 amino acids. Germline CDR1 SGDLS, CDR2 YYNGEE. With V trimmed by 0 bases and J by 7 bases, 7 bases remained unmatched. Here the CDR3 DNA reads TGTGCCAGCAGCGTAGTTCTAGCGGCCCGAAATGAGCAGTTCTTC. Protein: CASSVVLAARNEQFF. The full variable domain, rest sourced from reference TRBV9 and TRBJ2-1, is DSGVTQTPKHLITATGQRVTLRCSPRSGDLSVYWYQQSLDQGLQFLIQYYNGEERAKGNILERFSAQQFPDLHSELNLSSLELGDSALYFCASSVVLAARNEQFFGPGTRLTVL.

This chain joins TRBV5-6 and TRBJ2-1; D ambiguous. V was trimmed by 0 bases and J by 1 base, leaving 8 bases between them. Germline CDR1 and CDR2: SGHDT and YYEEEE. CDR3 size: 15 residues. CDR3 coding DNA: TGTGCCAGCAGCTTGGTAGGGTTATCCTACAATGAGCAGTTCTTC. Protein sequence: CASSLVGLSYNEQFF.

This clone has more than one count but fewer than ten. This chain connects TRBV5-1 to TRBJ1-6; D uncertain. The CDR3 covers 13 residues. Germline loops: CDR1 SGHRS, CDR2 YFSETQ. The V and J ends lost 0 bases and 13 bases respectively, with 11 bases between them. CDR3 DNA sequence: TGCGCCAGCAGCTTGGATTTTAGCGACCCCCTCCACTTT. It encodes CASSLDFSDPLHF.

This chain connects TRBV5-4 to TRBJ2-5, with D unresolved. V lost 4 bases, J lost 5 bases, and 9 bases lay in between. This CDR3 has 12 residues. Germline lookup yields CDR1 SGHNT and CDR2 YYREEE (reference sequence). Here the CDR3 reads CASSASWETQYF. CDR3 coding DNA: TGTGCCAGCAGCGCCAGCTGGGAGACCCAGTACTTC.

Notes on this clone: Other DNA sequences in this sample translate to the same CDR3. V usage is TRBV5-1 and J usage is TRBJ2-5; 9 bases agree with TRBD1. Germline CDR1 is SGHRS and CDR2 is YFSETQ. V dropped 3 bases and J dropped 5; count of bases not matched to a gene: 11. CDR3 length: 16 residues. The CDR3 nucleotides read TGCGCCAGCAGCTGGGAGGTGACAGGGGGTTGGGAGACCCAGTACTTC. It encodes CASSWEVTGGWETQYF.

This clone was detected once. This sequence joins TRBV28 and TRBJ1-5; TRBD1 matches 7 bases. J lost 2 bases, V lost 5 bases, and 3 bases had no gene match. CDR3 size: 14 residues. Per germline, CDR1 MDHEN and CDR2 SYDVKM. The CDR3 loop reads CASSGQAGNQPQHF. In DNA form, the CDR3 reads TGTGCCAGCAGTGGACAGGCGGGCAATCAGCCCCAGCATTTT.

The V call is TRBV7-2, the J call TRBJ2-7; 7 nucleotides line up with TRBD2. The CDR3 is 15 amino acids. J lost 3 bases, V lost 5 bases, and 10 bases had no gene match. Germline-derived CDR1 and CDR2 are SGHTA and FQGNSA. The chain's CDR3 is CASSQTSEAFYEQYF. CDR3 nucleotide sequence: TGTGCCAGCAGCCAAACTAGCGAGGCCTTCTACGAGCAGTACTTC.

This clone has a handful of counts. This chain links TRBV10-1 with TRBJ2-7; TRBD1 aligns across 8 bases. Per germline, CDR1 WNHNN and CDR2 SYGVQD (reference sequence). The J segment lost 3 bases and the V segment lost 7 bases, leaving 23 bases of the junction unmatched. The CDR3 spans 19 residues. CDR3 in DNA: TGCGCCAGCAAAAAAACGGACAGGGCGAGGAGGTATGCTTGCTACGAGCAGTACTTC. Encoded protein: CASKKTDRARRYACYEQYF.

The chain combines TRBV6-5 with TRBJ2-3; D unresolved. Trimming took off 4 bases at V and 6 bases at J, with 5 bases between the two ends. The length of the CDR3 is 11 residues. In germline, CDR1 is MNHEY, CDR2 SVGAGI. The CDR3 sequence is CASSLKDTQYF. DNA of the CDR3: TGTGCCAGCAGTTTGAAGGATACGCAGTATTTT.

The J gene is TRBJ2-7, the V gene TRBV13; TRBD1 might be the D (5 bases). The germline V gene has CDR1 PRHDT and CDR2 FYEKMQ (reference sequence). The ends were cut back, 5 bases at V and 1 base at J, with 12 bases in the middle. This CDR3 is built from 14 residues. The CDR3 DNA follows: TGTGCCAGCAGCCCGAACAGGTTATCCTACGAGCAGTACTTC. This gives the protein CASSPNRLSYEQYF.

The chain recombines TRBV19 with TRBJ1-5; TRBD1 might be the D (5 bases). The germline V gene encodes CDR1 LNHDA and CDR2 SQIVND (reference sequence). This CDR3 has 16 residues. Deletions cut 7 bases from V and 0 bases from J, with 16 bases between. The CDR3, as DNA: TGTGCCAGTACCATTCCAGGGCCCACTAGCAATCAGCCCCAGCATTTT. Protein product: CASTIPGPTSNQPQHF.

The chain employs TRBV11-2 and TRBJ2-2, with D unclear. Per germline, CDR1 SGHAT and CDR2 FQNNGV. V lost 1 base and J 1 base, leaving 10 bases between the germline ends. The CDR3 consists of 16 residues. CDR3 residues: CASSLGSNKNTGELFF. CDR3 coding DNA: TGTGCCAGCAGCTTAGGAAGCAACAAGAACACCGGGGAGCTGTTTTTT.

This clone occurred once. The rearrangement links TRBV19 to TRBJ1-2; TRBD1 is a possible D gene (5 bases). The CDR3 extends over 11 amino acids. V was pared by 6 bases and J by 8 bases, with 10 bases between. Germline CDR1 reads LNHDA; CDR2 reads SQIVND (reference sequence). The CDR3 region is CASRSGSGYTF. The CDR3 region has the DNA TGTGCCAGTAGGTCAGGGAGCGGCTACACCTTC.

The chain links TRBV7-2 to TRBJ1-6; tentatively, D is TRBD1 (6 bases). The V end lost 3 bases, the J end lost 5 bases, and 8 bases lay between the germline ends. This CDR3 has 14 amino acids. CDR1 and CDR2 from the germline V gene are SGHTA and FQGNSA. CDR3 in DNA: TGTGCCAGCAGCTTCCGGACAGATAATTCACCCCTCCACTTT. This translates into CASSFRTDNSPLHF. The full variable domain, completed using reference TRBV7-2 and TRBJ1-6, is GAGVSQSPSNKVTEKGKDVELRCDPISGHTALYWYRQSLGQGLEFLIYFQGNSAPDKSGLPSDRFSAERTGGSVSTLTIQRTQQEDSAVYLCASSFRTDNSPLHFGNGTRLTVT.